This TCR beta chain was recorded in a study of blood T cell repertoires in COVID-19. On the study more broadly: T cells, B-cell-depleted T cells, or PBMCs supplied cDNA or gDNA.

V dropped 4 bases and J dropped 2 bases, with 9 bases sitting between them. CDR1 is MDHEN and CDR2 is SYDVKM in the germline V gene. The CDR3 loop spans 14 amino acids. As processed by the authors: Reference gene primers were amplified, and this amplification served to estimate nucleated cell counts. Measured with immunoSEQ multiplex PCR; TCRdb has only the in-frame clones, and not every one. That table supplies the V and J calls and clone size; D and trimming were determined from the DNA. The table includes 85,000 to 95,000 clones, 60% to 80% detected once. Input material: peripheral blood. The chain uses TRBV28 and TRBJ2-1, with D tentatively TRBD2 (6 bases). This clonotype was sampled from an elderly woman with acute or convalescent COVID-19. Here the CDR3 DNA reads TGTGCCAGCAGTTCTGGAGGGACCTACAATGAGCAGTTCTTC. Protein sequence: CASSSGGTYNEQFF.